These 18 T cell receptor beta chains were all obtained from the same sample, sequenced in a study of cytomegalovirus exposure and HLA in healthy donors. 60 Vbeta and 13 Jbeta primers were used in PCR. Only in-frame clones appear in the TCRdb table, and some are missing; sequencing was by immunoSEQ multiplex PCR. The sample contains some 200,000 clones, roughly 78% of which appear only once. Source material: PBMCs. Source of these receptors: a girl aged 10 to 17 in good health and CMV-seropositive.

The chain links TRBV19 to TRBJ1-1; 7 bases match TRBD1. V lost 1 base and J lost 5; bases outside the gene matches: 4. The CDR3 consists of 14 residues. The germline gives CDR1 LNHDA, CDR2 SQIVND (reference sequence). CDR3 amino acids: CASSIGQGVTEAFF. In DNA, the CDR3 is TGTGCCAGTAGTATAGGACAGGGAGTTACTGAAGCTTTCTTT. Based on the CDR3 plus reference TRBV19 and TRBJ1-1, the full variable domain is DGGITQSPKYLFRKEGQNVTLSCEQNLNHDAMYWYRQDPGQGLRLIYYSQIVNDFQKGDIAEGYSVSREKKESFPLTVTSAQKNPTAFYLCASSIGQGVTEAFFGQGTRLTVV.

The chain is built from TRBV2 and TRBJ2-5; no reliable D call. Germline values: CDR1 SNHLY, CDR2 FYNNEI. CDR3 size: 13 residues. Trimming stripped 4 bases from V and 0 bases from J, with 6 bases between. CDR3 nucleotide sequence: TGTGCCAGCAGTGGGGCATACCAAGAGACCCAGTACTTC. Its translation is CASSGAYQETQYF.

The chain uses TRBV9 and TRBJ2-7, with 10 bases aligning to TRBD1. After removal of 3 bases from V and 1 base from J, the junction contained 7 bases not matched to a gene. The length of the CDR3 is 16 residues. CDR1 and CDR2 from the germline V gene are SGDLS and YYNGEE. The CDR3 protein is CASSASPGQGSYEQYF. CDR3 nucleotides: TGTGCCAGCAGCGCATCACCGGGACAGGGGTCCTACGAGCAGTACTTC.

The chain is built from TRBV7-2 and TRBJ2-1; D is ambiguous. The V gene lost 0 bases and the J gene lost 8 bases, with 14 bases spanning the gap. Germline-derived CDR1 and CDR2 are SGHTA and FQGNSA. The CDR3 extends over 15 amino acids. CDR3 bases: TGTGCCAGCAGCTTAGCGGGCATTAGTGTCCATGAGCAGTTCTTC. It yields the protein CASSLAGISVHEQFF.

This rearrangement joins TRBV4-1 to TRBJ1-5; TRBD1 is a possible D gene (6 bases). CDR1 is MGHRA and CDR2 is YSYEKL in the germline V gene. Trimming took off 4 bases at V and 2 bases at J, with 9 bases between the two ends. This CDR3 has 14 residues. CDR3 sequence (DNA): TGCGCCAGCAGCCGTGGGGGCGGCAATCAGCCCCAGCATTTT. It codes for CASSRGGGNQPQHF.

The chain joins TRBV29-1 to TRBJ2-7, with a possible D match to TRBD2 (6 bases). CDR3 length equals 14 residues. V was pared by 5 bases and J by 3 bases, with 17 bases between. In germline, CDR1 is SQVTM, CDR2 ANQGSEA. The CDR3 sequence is CSVNPTGVYYEQYF. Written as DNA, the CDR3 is TGCAGCGTTAACCCTACGGGGGTTTACTACGAGCAGTACTTC.

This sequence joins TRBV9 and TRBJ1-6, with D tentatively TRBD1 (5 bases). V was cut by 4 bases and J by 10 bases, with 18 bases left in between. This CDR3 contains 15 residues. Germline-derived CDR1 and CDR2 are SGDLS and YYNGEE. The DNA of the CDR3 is TGTGCCAGCAGCAGACAGACTTGGAGCGGGTCACCCCTCCACTTT. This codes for CASSRQTWSGSPLHF.

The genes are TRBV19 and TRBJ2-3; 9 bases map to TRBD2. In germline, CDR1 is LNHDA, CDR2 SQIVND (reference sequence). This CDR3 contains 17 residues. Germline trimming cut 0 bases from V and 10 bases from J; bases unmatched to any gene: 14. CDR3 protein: CASSIDMASGAQGAQYF. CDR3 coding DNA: TGTGCCAGTAGTATAGATATGGCTAGCGGGGCCCAAGGTGCGCAGTATTTT. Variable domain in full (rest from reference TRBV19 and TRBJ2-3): DGGITQSPKYLFRKEGQNVTLSCEQNLNHDAMYWYRQDPGQGLRLIYYSQIVNDFQKGDIAEGYSVSREKKESFPLTVTSAQKNPTAFYLCASSIDMASGAQGAQYFGPGTRLTVL.

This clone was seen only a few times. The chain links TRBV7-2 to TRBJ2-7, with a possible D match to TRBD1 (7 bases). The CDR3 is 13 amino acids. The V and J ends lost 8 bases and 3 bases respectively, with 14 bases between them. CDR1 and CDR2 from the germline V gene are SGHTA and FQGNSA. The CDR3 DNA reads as TGTGCCAGCTCTTCAGGGGGGCTCTACGAGCAGTACTTC. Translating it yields CASSSGGLYEQYF.

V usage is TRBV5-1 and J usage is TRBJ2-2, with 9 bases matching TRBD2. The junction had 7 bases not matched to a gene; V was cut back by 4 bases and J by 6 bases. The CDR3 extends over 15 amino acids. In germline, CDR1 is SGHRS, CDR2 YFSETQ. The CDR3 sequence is CASSLRLADPGELFF. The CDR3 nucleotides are TGCGCCAGCAGCCTTCGACTAGCGGACCCCGGGGAGCTGTTTTTT.

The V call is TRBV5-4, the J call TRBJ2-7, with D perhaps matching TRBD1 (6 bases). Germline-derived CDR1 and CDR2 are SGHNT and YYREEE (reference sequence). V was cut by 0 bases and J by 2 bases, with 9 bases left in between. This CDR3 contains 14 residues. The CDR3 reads CASSLGGGPYEQYF. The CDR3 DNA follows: TGTGCCAGCAGCTTGGGTGGGGGCCCCTACGAGCAGTACTTC.

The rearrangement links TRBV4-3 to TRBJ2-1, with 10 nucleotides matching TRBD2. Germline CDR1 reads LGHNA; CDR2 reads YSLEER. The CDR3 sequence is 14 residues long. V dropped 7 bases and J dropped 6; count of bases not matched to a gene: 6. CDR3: CASTSGGAINEQFF. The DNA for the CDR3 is TGCGCCAGCACCAGCGGGGGGGCGATCAATGAGCAGTTCTTC.

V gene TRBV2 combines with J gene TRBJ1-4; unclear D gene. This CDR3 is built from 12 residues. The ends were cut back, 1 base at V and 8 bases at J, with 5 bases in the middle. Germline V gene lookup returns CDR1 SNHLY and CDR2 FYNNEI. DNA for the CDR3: TGTGCCAGCAGTGAAGGCGGAGAAAAACTGTTTTTT. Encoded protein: CASSEGGEKLFF.

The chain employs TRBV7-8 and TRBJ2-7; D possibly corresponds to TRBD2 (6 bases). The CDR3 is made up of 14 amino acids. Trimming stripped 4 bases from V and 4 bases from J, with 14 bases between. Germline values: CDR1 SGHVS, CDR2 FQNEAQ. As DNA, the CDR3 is TGTGCCAGCAGCTCCGGGACTCCTCATTACGAGCAGTACTTC. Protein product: CASSSGTPHYEQYF.

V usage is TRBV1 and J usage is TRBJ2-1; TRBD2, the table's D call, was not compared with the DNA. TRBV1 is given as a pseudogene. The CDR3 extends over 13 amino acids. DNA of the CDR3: TGCACCAGCAGCCAAGTTAGAGCCGGTGAGCAGTTCTTC. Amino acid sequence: CTSSQVRAGEQFF.

The CDR3 loop reads CASSPSPGTGRSGELFF. As DNA, the CDR3 is TGCGCCAGCAGCCCATCCCCCGGGACAGGGAGGTCAGGGGAGCTGTTTTTT. The chain uses TRBV4-3 and TRBJ2-2; 9 bases are shared with TRBD1. The CDR3 spans 17 residues. The V gene end was trimmed by 4 bases and the J gene end by 8 bases; junction bases not matched to a gene: 14. Germline CDR1 LGHNA, CDR2 YSLEER.

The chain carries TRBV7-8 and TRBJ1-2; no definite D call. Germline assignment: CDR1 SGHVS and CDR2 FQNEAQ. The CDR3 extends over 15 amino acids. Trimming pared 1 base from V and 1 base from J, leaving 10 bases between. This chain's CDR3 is CASSLVSGGNYGYTF. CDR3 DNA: TGTGCCAGCAGCTTAGTCTCTGGCGGTAACTATGGCTACACCTTC.

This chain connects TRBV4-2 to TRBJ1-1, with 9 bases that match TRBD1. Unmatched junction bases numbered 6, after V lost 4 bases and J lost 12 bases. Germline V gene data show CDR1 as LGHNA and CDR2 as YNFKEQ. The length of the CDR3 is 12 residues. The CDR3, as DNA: TGTGCCAGCAGCCCGCCGACAGGGGGGACTTTCTTT. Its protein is CASSPPTGGTFF.